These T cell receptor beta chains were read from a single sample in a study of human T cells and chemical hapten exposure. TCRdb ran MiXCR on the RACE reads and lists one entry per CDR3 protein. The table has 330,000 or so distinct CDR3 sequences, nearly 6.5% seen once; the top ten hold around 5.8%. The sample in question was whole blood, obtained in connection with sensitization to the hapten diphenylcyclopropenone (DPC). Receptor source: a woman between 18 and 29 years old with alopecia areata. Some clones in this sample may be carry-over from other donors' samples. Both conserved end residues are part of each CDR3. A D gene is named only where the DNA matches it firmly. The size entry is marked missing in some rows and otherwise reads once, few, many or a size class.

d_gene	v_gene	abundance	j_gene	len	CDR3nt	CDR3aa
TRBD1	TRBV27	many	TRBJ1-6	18	TGTGCCAGCAGTTTCAACCCCTTTCACGGGACAGATAATTCACCCCTCCACTTT	CASSFNPFHGTDNSPLHF
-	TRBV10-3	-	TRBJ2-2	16	TGTGCCACCACCCGGCGTGGGGACGCGAACACCGGGGAGCTGTTTTTT	CATTRRGDANTGELFF
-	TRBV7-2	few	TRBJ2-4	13	TGTGCCAGCAGCTTGCTAATGGAAAACATTCAGTACTTC	CASSLLMENIQYF
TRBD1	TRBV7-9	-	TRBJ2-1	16	TGTGCCAGCAGTGAGGGAAACAGGGGGTCCTACAATGAGCAGTTCTTC	CASSEGNRGSYNEQFF
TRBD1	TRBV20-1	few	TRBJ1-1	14	TGCAGTGCTACTGGGGGGACAGCGAACACTGAAGCTTTCTTT	CSATGGTANTEAFF
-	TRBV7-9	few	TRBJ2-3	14	TGTGCCAGCAGCTTATCGCGGGGGCACGATACGCAGTATTTT	CASSLSRGHDTQYF
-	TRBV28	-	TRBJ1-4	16	TGTGCCAGCAGTTTAAAGCGGGGGAGAACTAATGAAAAACTGTTTTTT	CASSLKRGRTNEKLFF
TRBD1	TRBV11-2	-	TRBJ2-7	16	TGTGCCAGCAGCTTGACCTCCGGGACAGGGACCGGCGAGCAGTACTTC	CASSLTSGTGTGEQYF
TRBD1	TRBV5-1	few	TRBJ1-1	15	TGCGCCAGCAGCTTGGGTACAGGGGCAGGGGCTGAAGCTTTCTTT	CASSLGTGAGAEAFF
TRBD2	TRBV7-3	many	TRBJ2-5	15	TGTGCCAGCAGCCCAACAGCGGGAAGCCAAGAGACCCAGTACTTC	CASSPTAGSQETQYF
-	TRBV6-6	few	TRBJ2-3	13	TGTGCCAGCAGTTACATGGGAGGAGATACGCAGTATTTT	CASSYMGGDTQYF
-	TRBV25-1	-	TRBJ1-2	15	TGTGCCGCCAGTGCTTCAGGGCTCGGTAACTATGGCTACACCTTC	CAASASGLGNYGYTF
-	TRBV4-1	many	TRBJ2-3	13	TGCGCCAGCAGCTTTAAGGGCACAGATACGCAGTATTTT	CASSFKGTDTQYF
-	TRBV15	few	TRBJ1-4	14	TGTGCCACCAGCAGAGGAGGGGGATGGGAAAAACTGTTTTTT	CATSRGGGWEKLFF
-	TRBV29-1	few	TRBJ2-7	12	TGCAGCGTTGAGGACAGCTCCTACGAGCAGTACTTC	CSVEDSSYEQYF
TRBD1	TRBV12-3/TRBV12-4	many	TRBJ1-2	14	TGTGCCAGCAGCTTAGGGACAGGGGGCTATGGCTACACCTTC	CASSLGTGGYGYTF
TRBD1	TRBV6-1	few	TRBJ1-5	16	TGTGCCAGCAGTGAAAGATTAGGACAGGGGAATCAGCCCCAGCATTTT	CASSERLGQGNQPQHF
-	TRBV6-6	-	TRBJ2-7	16	TGTGCCAGCAGTTACTCAAGGTGGGGGGGGCACGACGAGCAGTACTTC	CASSYSRWGGHDEQYF
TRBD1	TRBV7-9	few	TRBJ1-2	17	TGTGCCAGCACCCGAGGGGTTGGACAGGGTACTTTCTATGGCTACACCTTC	CASTRGVGQGTFYGYTF
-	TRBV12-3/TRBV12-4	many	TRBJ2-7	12	TGTGCCAGCAGTTTAGGTCCCTCCGAGCAGTACTTC	CASSLGPSEQYF
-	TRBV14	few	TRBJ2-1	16	TGTGCCAGCAGCCAAGTCCCGGGGAGCTCCTACAATGAGCAGTTCTTC	CASSQVPGSSYNEQFF
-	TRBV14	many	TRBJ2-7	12	TGTGCCAGCAGCCAAGCCTCCTACGAGCAGTACTTC	CASSQASYEQYF
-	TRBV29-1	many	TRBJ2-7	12	TGCAGCGTTGGACAGAACTCCGACGAGCAGTACTTC	CSVGQNSDEQYF
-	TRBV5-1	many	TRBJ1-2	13	TGCGCCAGCAGCTTTGACAGCATCTATGGCTACACCTTC	CASSFDSIYGYTF
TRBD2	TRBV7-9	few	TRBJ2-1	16	TGTGCCAGCAGCTTAGAAGGCGGGGGATCCTACAATGAGCAGTTCTTC	CASSLEGGGSYNEQFF
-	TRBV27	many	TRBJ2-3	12	TGTGCCAGCCGGGACCGCACAGATACGCAGTATTTT	CASRDRTDTQYF
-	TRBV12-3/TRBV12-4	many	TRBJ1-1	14	TGTGCCAGCAGTCAGCCTCAGAGGGGCACTGAAGCTTTCTTT	CASSQPQRGTEAFF
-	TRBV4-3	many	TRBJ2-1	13	TGCGCCAGCAGCCCAATACAGGGAGGTGAGCAGTTCTTC	CASSPIQGGEQFF
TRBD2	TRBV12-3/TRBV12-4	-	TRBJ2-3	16	TGTGCCAGCAGAACAGCGGGGGGGACTAGCACAGATACGCAGTATTTT	CASRTAGGTSTDTQYF
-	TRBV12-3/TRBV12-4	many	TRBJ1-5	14	TGTGCCAGCAGTTCTTGGACAGAAGGCCAGCCCCAGCATTTT	CASSSWTEGQPQHF
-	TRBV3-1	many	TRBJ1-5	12	TGTGCCAGCAGCTTAATGGGGGAGCCCCAGCATTTT	CASSLMGEPQHF
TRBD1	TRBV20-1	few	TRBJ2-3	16	TGCAGTGCTAGAGGTGAAGGACAGGGGGAGTCAGATACGCAGTATTTT	CSARGEGQGESDTQYF
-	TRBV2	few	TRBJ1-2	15	TGTGCCAGCAGTGAATTGCAGGAAGCAGGCTATGGCTACACCTTC	CASSELQEAGYGYTF
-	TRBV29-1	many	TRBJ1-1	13	TGCAGCGTTAGAAGGGAAATGAACACTGAAGCTTTCTTT	CSVRREMNTEAFF
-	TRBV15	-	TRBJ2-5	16	TGTGCCACCAGCAGAGAGGGACGGGAGCACCAAGAGACCCAGTACTTC	CATSREGREHQETQYF